This T cell receptor beta chain is drawn from a study of Ad26.COV2.S vaccination and SARS-CoV-2 variants. Study-level information: By the intramuscular route, Ad26.COV2.S was given once, or twice 56 days apart. Whole-study findings and limits: Total T cell responses may have been underestimated by the TCR breadth and depth analyses.

A remark on this clone: Its target is not known.

Some clones are missing from TCRdb's copy, which holds only in-frame ones; the method was immunoSEQ multiplex PCR. The sample holds about 480,000 clones, around 85% seen once. Specified treatment: approximately 18 received Ad26.COV2.S at low or high dose, single or two shots; roughly 5 received placebo; per-sample allocation not given. Collection of samples fell on day 63 after the first vaccine or placebo injection. In Boston, the donor was an adult between 18-55 years of age. The ends were cut back, 1 base at V and 0 bases at J, with 13 bases in the middle. From germline, CDR1 is SGDLS and CDR2 YYNGEE. The CDR3 is 16 amino acids.

This TCR derives from a person aged 18-65 years who received the Ad26.COV2.S COVID-19 vaccine or a placebo. The starting material was peripheral blood, obtained in a trial of Ad26.COV2.S vaccine versus placebo. This chain links TRBV9 with TRBJ2-5; D may be TRBD1 or TRBD2 (5 bases each). CDR3 amino acids: CASSVRDDPYQETQYF. The CDR3 nucleotides read TGTGCCAGCAGCGTAAGGGACGACCCGTACCAAGAGACCCAGTACTTC. Based on the CDR3 plus reference TRBV9 and TRBJ2-5, the full variable domain is DSGVTQTPKHLITATGQRVTLRCSPRSGDLSVYWYQQSLDQGLQFLIQYYNGEERAKGNILERFSAQQFPDLHSELNLSSLELGDSALYFCASSVRDDPYQETQYFGPGTRLLVL.